This T cell receptor (beta chain) originates from a study of T-cell memory formation after mild COVID-19. Broader study findings: Shrinking CD4+ clones were chiefly CM and EM; CD8+ ones were chiefly EMRA. Later expanders leaned toward CD4+, whereas clones contracting from day 15 to 85 were balanced CD4/CD8.

Turning to this clonotype: Antigen: not known. Its ends do not fully match the called genes, so a read error is possible.

Germline CDR1 reads LNHNV; CDR2 reads YYDKDF (reference sequence). The CDR3 extends over 17 amino acids. TCRdb re-derived calls from the 5' RACE reads in MiXCR, one entry per CDR3 protein. The top ten hold about 20% of the sample, which has roughly 300,000 distinct CDR3 sequences, 7% to 10% seen once. The specimen was PBMCs or a T cell subset sorted from them (not recorded which). The chain combines TRBV15 with TRBJ2-3; 12 nucleotides align to TRBD2. The origin of this receptor is a young man who had mild COVID-19 (a few samples of this study predate the infection). Cell type and time point are not known. CDR3 nucleotides: TGTGCCACCAGCACCCGACTAGCGGGGGAGAGCAGAGATACGCAGTATTTT. As protein: CATSTRLAGESRDTQYF.